Listed below are T cell receptor beta chains from one sample, sequenced in a study of OX40 agonist ivuxolimab in advanced cancers. Produced via immunoSEQ multiplex PCR; TCRdb's table is partial and in-frame only. This table holds 20,000 to 25,000 clones, 83% found once. The sequencing here drew on CD4+ or CD8+ T cells sorted from blood, taken in a trial of the OX40 agonist ivuxolimab. These TCRs come from an adult with an advanced solid tumor such as melanoma, head and neck, liver or kidney cancer. The CDR3 runs from the conserved cysteine through the conserved F or W. Size tells how often a clone was seen (once, few, many) or the class of an expanded clone, and some rows leave it out.

>TRBV5-1|-|TRBJ2-5
CASSPGQGTGPETQYF
>TRBV18|-|TRBJ2-1
CASSPYAVQQFF
>TRBV19|-|TRBJ2-3
CASSDSSDDTQYF
>TRBV19|-|TRBJ1-5
CASSIPRNQPQHF
>TRBV6-5|-|TRBJ2-2
CASSYSASGELFF
>TRBV7-2|-|TRBJ2-3
CASSFMSRNTDTQYF
>TRBV9|-|TRBJ1-4
CASSDTLTNEKLFF
>TRBV6-6|few|TRBJ2-1
CAFGRGEEQFF
>TRBV7-2|-|TRBJ2-7
CASNLMGAMDYEQYF
>TRBV7-9|-|TRBJ2-7
CASSSPGTPNMQYF
>TRBV6-6|-|TRBJ1-1
CASSYADRANTEAFF
>TRBV9|-|TRBJ2-1
CASSVAGGGSSYNEQFF
>TRBV7-6|once|TRBJ2-7
CASSSPGQGVYEQYF
>TRBV27|-|TRBJ2-1
CASSLRTSGGINEQFF
>TRBV6-1|-|TRBJ2-7
CASSGSAGSSYEQYF
>TRBV2|-|TRBJ1-2
CASSGGQVYGYTF
>TRBV5-6|-|TRBJ1-2
CASSLGRAPNYGYTF
>TRBV27|-|TRBJ1-6
CASRLQGGDSPLHF
>TRBV6-6|-|TRBJ2-4
CASSRTGRLAKNIQYF
>TRBV7-9|-|TRBJ2-7
CASSTRDKSYEQYF
>TRBV11-2|-|TRBJ1-2
CASSLVTQLGGYTF
>TRBV2|-|TRBJ2-1
CASTSGGGGEQFF
>TRBV27|-|TRBJ2-1
CASNQGFSYNEQFF
>TRBV7-9|medium-sized|TRBJ1-1
CASSLRQDMNTEAFF
>TRBV7-2|-|TRBJ2-1
CASSPSVRGAISNEQFF
>TRBV6-6|-|TRBJ2-5
CASTQPGATETQYF